The 2 T cell receptor beta chains below all came from one sample that was sequenced in a study of shared clonotypes between healthy human individuals. Data came from immunoSEQ multiplex PCR; TCRdb stores just in-frame clones and leaves some out. Of almost 700,000 clones listed, 90% to 95% are singletons. Only CD45RO-negative cells positively selected for CCR7 counted as naive CD8 cells, so terminally differentiated effector memory CD45RA+ cells were excluded. Sequencing was carried out using naive CD8+ T cells sorted from blood. The receptors here all came from a man under 40 in good health.

The genes are TRBV27 and TRBJ2-2; possibly TRBD1 or TRBD2 for D (6 bases each). Germline V lookup: CDR1 MNHEY, CDR2 SMNVEV (reference sequence). This CDR3 region has 16 residues. Trimming took 1 base from V and 0 from J, leaving 9 bases between them. The DNA for the CDR3 is TGTGCCAGCAGTTTATTGGGGGGCGCGAACACCGGGGAGCTGTTTTTT. This sequence encodes CASSLLGGANTGELFF.

This chain connects TRBV4-1 to TRBJ1-5; 7 nucleotides line up with TRBD1. J lost 0 bases, V lost 1 base, and 12 bases had no gene match. The CDR3 totals 19 residues. Germline values: CDR1 MGHRA, CDR2 YSYEKL. This CDR3 reads CASSQVQDRAGYSNQPQHF. Here the CDR3 DNA reads TGCGCCAGCAGCCAAGTACAAGACAGGGCCGGATATAGCAATCAGCCCCAGCATTTT.